Reported below is one T cell receptor (beta chain). The antigen is unknown. PCR used 60 Vbeta primers and 13 Jbeta primers. This table comes from immunoSEQ multiplex PCR, and its TCRdb copy is limited to in-frame clones, with some not included. This sample has about 170,000 clones, with approximately 84% found just once. The sample originates from a study of cytomegalovirus exposure and HLA in healthy donors. Study findings and constraints: The authors excluded some V segments, including TRBV6-2 and TRBV6-3, as indistinguishable. Later analysis reportedly placed an Asian-associated ancestry cluster below the approximately 700-donor mean in N-insertions. Presence/absence comparisons presumed near-even sequencing depth among donors.

The CDR3 covers 15 residues. Germline trimming cut 9 bases from V and 3 bases from J; bases unmatched to any gene: 14. Germline CDR1 and CDR2: LNHDA and SQIVND (reference sequence). This clonotype was obtained from a man younger than 40 in good health and CMV-seropositive. Sequencing was performed on PBMCs. The rearrangement uses TRBV19 and TRBJ2-7; TRBD2 agrees at 7 bases. The CDR3 bases are TGTGCCAGGGGGGGAGCGCGGGAGAATTTCTACGAGCAGTACTTC. This gives the protein CARGGARENFYEQYF.